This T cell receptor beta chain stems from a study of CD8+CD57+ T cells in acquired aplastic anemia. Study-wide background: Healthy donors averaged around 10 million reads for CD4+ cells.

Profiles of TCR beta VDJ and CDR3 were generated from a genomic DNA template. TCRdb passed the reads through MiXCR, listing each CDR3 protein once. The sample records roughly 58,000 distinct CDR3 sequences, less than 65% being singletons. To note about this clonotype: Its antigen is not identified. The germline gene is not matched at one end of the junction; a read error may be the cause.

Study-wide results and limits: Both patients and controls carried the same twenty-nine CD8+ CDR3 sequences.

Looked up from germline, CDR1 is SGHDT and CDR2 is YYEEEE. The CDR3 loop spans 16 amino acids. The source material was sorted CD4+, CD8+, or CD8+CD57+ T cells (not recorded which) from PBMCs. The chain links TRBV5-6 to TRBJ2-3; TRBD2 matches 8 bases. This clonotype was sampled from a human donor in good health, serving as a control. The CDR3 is CASSLVSGSPSDMQYF. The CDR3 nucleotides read TGTGCCAGCAGCTTGGTAAGCGGGAGTCCATCGGATATGCAGTATTTT. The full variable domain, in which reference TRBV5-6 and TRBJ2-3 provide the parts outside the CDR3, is DAGVTQSPTHLIKTRGQQVTLRCSPKSGHDTVSWYQQALGQGPQFIFQYYEEEERQRGNFPDRFSGHQFPNYSSELNVNALLLGDSALYLCASSLVSGSPSDMQYFGPGTRLTVL.